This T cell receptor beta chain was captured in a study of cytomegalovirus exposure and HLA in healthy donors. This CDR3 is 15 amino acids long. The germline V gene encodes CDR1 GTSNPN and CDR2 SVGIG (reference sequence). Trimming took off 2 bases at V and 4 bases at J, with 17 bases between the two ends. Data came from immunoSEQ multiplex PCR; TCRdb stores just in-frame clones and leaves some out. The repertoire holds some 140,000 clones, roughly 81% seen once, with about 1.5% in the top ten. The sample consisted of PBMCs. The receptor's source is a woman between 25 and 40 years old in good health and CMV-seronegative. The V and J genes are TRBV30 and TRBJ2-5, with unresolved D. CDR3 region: CAWSWSAKPPETQYF. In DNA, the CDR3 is TGTGCCTGGAGTTGGTCCGCCAAGCCCCCAGAGACCCAGTACTTC. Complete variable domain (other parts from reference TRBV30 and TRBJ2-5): SQTIHQWPATLVQPVGSPLSLECTVEGTSNPNLYWYRQAAGRGLQLLFYSVGIGQISSEVPQNLSASRPQDRQFILSSKKLLLSDSGFYLCAWSWSAKPPETQYFGPGTRLLVL.